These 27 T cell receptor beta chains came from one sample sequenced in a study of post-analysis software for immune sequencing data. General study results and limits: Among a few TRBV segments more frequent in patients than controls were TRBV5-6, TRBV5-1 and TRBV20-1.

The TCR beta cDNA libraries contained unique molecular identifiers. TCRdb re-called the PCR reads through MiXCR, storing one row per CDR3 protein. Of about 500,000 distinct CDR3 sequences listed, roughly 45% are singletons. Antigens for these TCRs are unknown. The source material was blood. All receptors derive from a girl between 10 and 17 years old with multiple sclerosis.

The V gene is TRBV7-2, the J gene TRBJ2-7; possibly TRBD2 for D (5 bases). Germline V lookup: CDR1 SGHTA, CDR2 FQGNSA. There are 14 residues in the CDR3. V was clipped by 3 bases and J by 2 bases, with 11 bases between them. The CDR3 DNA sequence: TGTGCCAGCAGCTTTAGGCAGGAGGCCTACGAGCAGTACTTC. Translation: CASSFRQEAYEQYF.

The CDR3 coding sequence is TGTGCCAGCAGCTTCTCGGGCGTTAACTATGGCTACACCTTC. Translating gives CASSFSGVNYGYTF. The chain has TRBV11-1 and TRBJ1-2; D ambiguous. This CDR3 contains 14 residues. Trimming cost V 3 bases and J 1 base, with 9 bases left between them. CDR1 SGHAT and CDR2 FQDESV come from the germline V gene (reference sequence). Filled out from reference TRBV11-1 and TRBJ1-2, the complete variable domain reads EAEVAQSPRYKITEKSQAVAFWCDPISGHATLYWYRQILGQGPELLVQFQDESVVDDSQLPKDRFSAERLKGVDSTLKIQPAELGDSAMYLCASSFSGVNYGYTFGSGTRLTVV.

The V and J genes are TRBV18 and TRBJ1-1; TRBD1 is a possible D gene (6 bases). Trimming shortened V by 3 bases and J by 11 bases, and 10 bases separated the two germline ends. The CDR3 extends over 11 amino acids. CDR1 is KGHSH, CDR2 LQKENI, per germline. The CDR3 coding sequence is TGTGCCAGCTCACCGGGGGACAACGCTTTCTTT. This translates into CASSPGDNAFF.

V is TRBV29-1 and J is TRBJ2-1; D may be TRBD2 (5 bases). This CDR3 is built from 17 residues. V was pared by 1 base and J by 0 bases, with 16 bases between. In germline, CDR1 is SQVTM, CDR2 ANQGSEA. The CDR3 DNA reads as TGCAGCGTTGAAGGGATGTCGGGTGGGAGCTCCTACAATGAGCAGTTCTTC. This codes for CSVEGMSGGSSYNEQFF.

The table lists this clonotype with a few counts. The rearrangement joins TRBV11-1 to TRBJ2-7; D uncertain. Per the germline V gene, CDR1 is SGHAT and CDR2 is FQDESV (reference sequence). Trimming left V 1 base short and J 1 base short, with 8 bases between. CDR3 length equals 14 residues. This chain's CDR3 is CASSLGYGSYEQYF. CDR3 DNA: TGTGCCAGCAGCTTAGGTTACGGTTCCTACGAGCAGTACTTC.

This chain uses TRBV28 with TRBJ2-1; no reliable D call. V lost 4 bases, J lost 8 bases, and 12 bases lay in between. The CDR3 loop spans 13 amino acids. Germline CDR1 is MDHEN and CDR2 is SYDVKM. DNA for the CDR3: TGTGCCAGCAGTTCACTGGGGTCCTATGAGCAGTTCTTC. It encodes CASSSLGSYEQFF. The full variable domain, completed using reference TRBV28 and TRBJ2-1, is DVKVTQSSRYLVKRTGEKVFLECVQDMDHENMFWYRQDPGLGLRLIYFSYDVKMKEKGDIPEGYSVSREKKERFSLILESASTNQTSMYLCASSSLGSYEQFFGPGTRLTVL.

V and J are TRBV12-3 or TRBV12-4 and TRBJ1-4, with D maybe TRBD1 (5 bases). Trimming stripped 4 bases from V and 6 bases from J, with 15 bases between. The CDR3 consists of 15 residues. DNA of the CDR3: TGTGCCAGCAGTTCATCGACAGCGGGGCATGAAAAACTGTTTTTT. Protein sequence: CASSSSTAGHEKLFF.

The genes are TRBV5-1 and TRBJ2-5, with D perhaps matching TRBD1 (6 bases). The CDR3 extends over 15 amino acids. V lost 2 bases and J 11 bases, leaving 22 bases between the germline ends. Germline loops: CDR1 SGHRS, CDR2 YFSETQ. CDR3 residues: CASSFTGRPYNEQYF. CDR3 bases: TGCGCCAGCAGCTTCACAGGGAGACCCTACAATGAGCAGTACTTC.

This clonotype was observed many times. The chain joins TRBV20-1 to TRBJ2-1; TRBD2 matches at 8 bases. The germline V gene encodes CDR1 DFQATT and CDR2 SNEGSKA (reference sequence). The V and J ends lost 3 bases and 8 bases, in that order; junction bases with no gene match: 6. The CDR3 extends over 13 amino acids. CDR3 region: CSARTSEGDEQFF. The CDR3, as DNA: TGCAGTGCTAGGACTAGCGAGGGGGATGAGCAGTTCTTC.

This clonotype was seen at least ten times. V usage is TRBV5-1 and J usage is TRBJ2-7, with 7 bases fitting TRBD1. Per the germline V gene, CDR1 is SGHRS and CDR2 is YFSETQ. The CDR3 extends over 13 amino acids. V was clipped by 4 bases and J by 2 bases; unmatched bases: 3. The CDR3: CASSTGTAYEQYF. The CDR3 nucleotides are TGCGCCAGCAGCACCGGGACAGCCTACGAGCAGTACTTC.

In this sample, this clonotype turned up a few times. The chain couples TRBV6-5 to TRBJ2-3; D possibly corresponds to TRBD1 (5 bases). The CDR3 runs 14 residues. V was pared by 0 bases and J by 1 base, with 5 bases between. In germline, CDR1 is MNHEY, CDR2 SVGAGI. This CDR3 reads CASSYSGRTDTQYF. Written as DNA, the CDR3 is TGTGCCAGCAGTTACTCGGGGCGCACAGATACGCAGTATTTT.

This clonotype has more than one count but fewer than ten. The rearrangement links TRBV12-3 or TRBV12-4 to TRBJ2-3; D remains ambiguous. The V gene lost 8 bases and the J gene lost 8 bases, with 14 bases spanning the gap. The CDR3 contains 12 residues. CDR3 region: CASGQSAGTQYF. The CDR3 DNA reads TGTGCCAGCGGCCAATCGGCCGGTACGCAGTATTTT.

The CDR3: CSTTGTLRTADTQYF. The CDR3 region has the DNA TGCAGTACCACCGGGACCCTAAGGACTGCAGATACGCAGTATTTT. J is TRBJ2-3 and V is TRBV20-1; tentatively, D is TRBD1 or TRBD2 (5 bases each). CDR1 and CDR2 from the germline V gene are DFQATT and SNEGSKA (reference sequence). This CDR3 has 15 residues. V gave up 8 bases and J gave up 4 bases, with 22 bases separating them.

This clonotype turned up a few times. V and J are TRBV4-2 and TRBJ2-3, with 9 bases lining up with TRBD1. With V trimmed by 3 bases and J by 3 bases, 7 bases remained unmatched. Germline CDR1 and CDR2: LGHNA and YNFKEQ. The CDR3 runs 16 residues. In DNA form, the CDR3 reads TGTGCCAGCAGCCAGGAACAGGGGGCAGGAACAGATACGCAGTATTTT. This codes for CASSQEQGAGTDTQYF.

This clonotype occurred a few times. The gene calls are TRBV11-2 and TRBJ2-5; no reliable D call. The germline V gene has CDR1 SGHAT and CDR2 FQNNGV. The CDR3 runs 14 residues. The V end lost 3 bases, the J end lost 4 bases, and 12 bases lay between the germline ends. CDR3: CASSFSRLGETQYF. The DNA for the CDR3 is TGTGCCAGCAGCTTTTCCCGCTTGGGAGAGACCCAGTACTTC.

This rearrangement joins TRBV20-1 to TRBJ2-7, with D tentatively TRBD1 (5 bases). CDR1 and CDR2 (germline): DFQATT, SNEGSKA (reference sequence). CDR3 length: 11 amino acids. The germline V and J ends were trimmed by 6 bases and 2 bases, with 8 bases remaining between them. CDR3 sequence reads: CSAAGPYEQYF. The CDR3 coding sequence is TGCAGTGCGGCAGGGCCCTACGAGCAGTACTTC.

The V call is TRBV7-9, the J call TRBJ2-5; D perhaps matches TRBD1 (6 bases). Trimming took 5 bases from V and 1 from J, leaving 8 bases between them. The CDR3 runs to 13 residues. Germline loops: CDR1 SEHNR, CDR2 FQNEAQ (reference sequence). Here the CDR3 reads CASSADSQETQYF. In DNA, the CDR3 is TGTGCCAGCAGCGCGGACAGCCAAGAGACCCAGTACTTC.

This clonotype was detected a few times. This CDR3 is CASSLLADRVDWETQYF. The DNA of the CDR3 is TGTGCCAGCAGTTTACTCGCGGACAGGGTAGATTGGGAGACCCAGTACTTC. This chain uses TRBV27 with TRBJ2-5; 8 bases map to TRBD1. The germline V gene encodes CDR1 MNHEY and CDR2 SMNVEV (reference sequence). CDR3 length: 17 amino acids. The V and J ends lost 2 bases and 5 bases, in that order; junction bases with no gene match: 13.

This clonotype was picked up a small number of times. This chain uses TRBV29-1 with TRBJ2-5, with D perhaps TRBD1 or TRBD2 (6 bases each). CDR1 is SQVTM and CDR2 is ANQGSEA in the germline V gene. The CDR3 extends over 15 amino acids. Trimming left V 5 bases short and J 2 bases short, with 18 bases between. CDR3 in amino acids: CSVRVGGGPQETQYF. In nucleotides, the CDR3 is TGCAGCGTTCGGGTGGGGGGCGGGCCTCAAGAGACCCAGTACTTC. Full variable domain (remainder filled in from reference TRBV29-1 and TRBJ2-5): SAVISQKPSRDICQRGTSLTIQCQVDSQVTMMFWYRQQPGQSLTLIATANQGSEATYESGFVIDKFPISRPNLTFSTLTVSNMSPEDSSIYLCSVRVGGGPQETQYFGPGTRLLVL.

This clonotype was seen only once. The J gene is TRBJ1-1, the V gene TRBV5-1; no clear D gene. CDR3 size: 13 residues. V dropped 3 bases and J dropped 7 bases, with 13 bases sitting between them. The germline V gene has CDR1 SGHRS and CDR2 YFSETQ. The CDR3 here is CASSSPYTGEAFF. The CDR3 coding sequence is TGCGCCAGCAGCTCCCCCTATACGGGTGAAGCTTTCTTT.

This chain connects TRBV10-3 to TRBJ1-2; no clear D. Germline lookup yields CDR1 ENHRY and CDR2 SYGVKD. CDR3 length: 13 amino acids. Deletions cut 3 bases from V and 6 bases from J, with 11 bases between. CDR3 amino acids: CAISELQANGYTF. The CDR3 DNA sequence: TGTGCCATCAGTGAACTCCAGGCAAATGGCTACACCTTC.

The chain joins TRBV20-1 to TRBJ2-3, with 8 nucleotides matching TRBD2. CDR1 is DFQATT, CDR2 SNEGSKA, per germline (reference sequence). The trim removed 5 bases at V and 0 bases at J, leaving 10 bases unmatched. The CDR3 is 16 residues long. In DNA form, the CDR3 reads TGCAGTGCTCCCAAGGAAGCGGGGGCTAGCACAGATACGCAGTATTTT. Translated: CSAPKEAGASTDTQYF.

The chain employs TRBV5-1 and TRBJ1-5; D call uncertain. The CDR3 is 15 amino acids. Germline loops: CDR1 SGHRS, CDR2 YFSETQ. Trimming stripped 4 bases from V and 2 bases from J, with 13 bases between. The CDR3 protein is CASSPAPGGNQPQHF. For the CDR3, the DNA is TGCGCCAGCAGCCCTGCGCCCGGGGGCAATCAGCCCCAGCATTTT.

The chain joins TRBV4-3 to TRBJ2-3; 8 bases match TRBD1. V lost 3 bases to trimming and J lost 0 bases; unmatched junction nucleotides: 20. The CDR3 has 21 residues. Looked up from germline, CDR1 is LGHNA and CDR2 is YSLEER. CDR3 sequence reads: CASSQVPGQATEASSTDTQYF. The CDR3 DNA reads TGCGCCAGCAGCCAGGTCCCGGGACAGGCGACTGAAGCGTCTAGCACAGATACGCAGTATTTT.

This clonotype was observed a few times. This CDR3 reads CATSRDQGIGTDTQYF. In nucleotides, the CDR3 is TGTGCCACCAGCAGAGATCAGGGGATTGGCACAGATACGCAGTATTTT. The chain employs TRBV15 and TRBJ2-3, with D possibly matching TRBD1 (6 bases). Germline CDR1 is LNHNV and CDR2 is YYDKDF (reference sequence). V gave up 0 bases and J gave up 1 base, with 11 bases separating them. CDR3 length: 16 residues.

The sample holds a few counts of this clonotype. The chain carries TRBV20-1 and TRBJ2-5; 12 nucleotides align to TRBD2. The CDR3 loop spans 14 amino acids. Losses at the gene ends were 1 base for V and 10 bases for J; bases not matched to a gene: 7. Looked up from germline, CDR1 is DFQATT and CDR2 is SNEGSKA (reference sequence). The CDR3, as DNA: TGCAGTGCTAGAGGACTAGCGGGGGCAAGGGACCAGTACTTC. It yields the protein CSARGLAGARDQYF.

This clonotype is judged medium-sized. The CDR3 is CASSPTGEYHNEQFF. The CDR3 coding sequence is TGCGCCAGCAGCCCGACAGGGGAATATCACAATGAGCAGTTCTTC. The chain has TRBV5-1 and TRBJ2-1; 8 positions agree with TRBD1. The CDR3 has 15 residues. Trimming removed 4 bases from V and 5 bases from J; junction bases left unmatched: 8. Per germline, CDR1 SGHRS and CDR2 YFSETQ. Full variable domain (outside the CDR3, taken from reference TRBV5-1 and TRBJ2-1): KAGVTQTPRYLIKTRGQQVTLSCSPISGHRSVSWYQQTPGQGLQFLFEYFSETQRNKGNFPGRFSGRQFSNSRSEMNVSTLELGDSALYLCASSPTGEYHNEQFFGPGTRLTVL.